The source of this T cell receptor (beta chain) is a study of PD-1 blockade in classical Hodgkin lymphoma. Study at large: Every 2 weeks, patients had 3 mg/kg nivolumab intravenously.

Overall study results and limits: Differences between repertoires have undefined causes, possibly disease activity or prior therapy.

This CDR3 is 14 amino acids long. CDR1 is MDHEN, CDR2 SYDVKM, per germline. Trimming cost V 2 bases and J 4 bases, with 11 bases left between them. The data were produced by immunoSEQ multiplex PCR, yet TCRdb's version contains in-frame clones alone and is incomplete. The table records 20,000 or so clones, approximately 88% of them present only once. Concerning this clone itself: No antigen is known for it.

All patients relapsed after autologous stem cell transplantation, and brentuximab vedotin exposure varied. The V call is TRBV28, the J call TRBJ1-1, with D unclear. The sequence was obtained from a human donor with classical Hodgkin lymphoma. The sequenced sample was peripheral blood mononuclear cells (PBMCs), obtained at baseline. This chain's CDR3 is CASSLIGRATEAFF. The CDR3 region has the DNA TGTGCCAGCAGTTTAATCGGTAGAGCCACTGAAGCTTTCTTT.